These 15 T cell receptor beta chains originate from one sample sequenced in a study of blood T cell repertoires in COVID-19. The assay was immunoSEQ multiplex PCR, and TCRdb's table has in-frame clones only and misses some. This table has a few hundred thousand clones, more than 70% appearing once. The sequencing input was PBMCs or T cells enriched from blood (not recorded which). All receptors come from a woman aged 40 to 50 with acute COVID-19.

CDR3 loop: CASSVEQGPNYGYTF. In DNA, the CDR3 is TGTGCCAGCAGCGTAGAACAGGGGCCTAACTATGGCTACACCTTC. V usage is TRBV9 and J usage is TRBJ1-2, with 7 nucleotides matching TRBD1. The V segment lost 0 bases and the J segment 0 bases; nucleotides outside the gene matches: 2. Per the germline V gene, CDR1 is SGDLS and CDR2 is YYNGEE. CDR3 size: 15 residues.

The gene calls are TRBV7-6 and TRBJ2-1; 9 nucleotides match TRBD2. Trimming at V came to 5 bases and at J to 1 base, leaving 6 bases not matched to a gene. The CDR3 extends over 16 amino acids. CDR1 SGHVS and CDR2 FNYEAQ come from the germline V gene. The DNA for the CDR3 is TGTGCCAGCAGCCACACAGCGGGAGGTTCCTACAATGAGCAGTTCTTC. Its translation is CASSHTAGGSYNEQFF.

This sequence joins TRBV4-1 and TRBJ1-5, with D tentatively TRBD1 (5 bases). The germline V and J ends were trimmed by 0 bases and 3 bases, with 6 bases remaining between them. Per germline, CDR1 MGHRA and CDR2 YSYEKL. CDR3 length: 14 amino acids. CDR3 in DNA: TGCGCCAGCAGCCAAGAAGGGGCCAATCAGCCCCAGCATTTT. As protein: CASSQEGANQPQHF.

The V gene is TRBV19, the J gene TRBJ2-7, with D perhaps TRBD1 (5 bases). Trimming removed 2 bases from V and 3 bases from J, with 17 bases in between. This CDR3 has 16 residues. Germline CDR1 reads LNHDA; CDR2 reads SQIVND (reference sequence). CDR3 sequence: CASSITGAGPNYEQYF. The CDR3 DNA reads as TGTGCCAGTAGTATAACCGGTGCAGGGCCTAACTACGAGCAGTACTTC.

The chain has TRBV7-9 and TRBJ1-5, with no clear D. This CDR3 is 13 amino acids long. V shed 5 bases and J shed 7 bases, with 12 bases lying between them. Germline loops: CDR1 SEHNR, CDR2 FQNEAQ (reference sequence). The CDR3 DNA reads as TGTGCCAGCAGCCCCGTAGGGAGGCAGCCCCAGCATTTT. Translating gives CASSPVGRQPQHF.

V and J are TRBV10-2 and TRBJ1-4; a possible D gene is TRBD1 (5 bases). The CDR3 runs 14 residues. Between the trimmed V and J ends, which lost 5 bases and 5 bases, there was a span of 12 bases. The V gene's germline CDR1 is WSHSY and CDR2 SAAADI. The CDR3 region is CASSFREENEKLFF. In nucleotides, the CDR3 is TGCGCCAGCAGTTTCAGGGAGGAGAATGAAAAACTGTTTTTT.

This sequence joins TRBV28 and TRBJ1-5, with 9 bases lining up with TRBD1. The ends lost 7 bases at V and 4 bases at J; junction bases unmatched: 11. The V gene's germline CDR1 is MDHEN and CDR2 SYDVKM. The CDR3 length is 16 residues. CDR3 protein: CASTKPGQGWNQPQHF. DNA for the CDR3: TGTGCCAGCACCAAACCAGGACAGGGGTGGAATCAGCCCCAGCATTTT.

This chain connects TRBV6-5 to TRBJ2-7, with 8 nucleotides matching TRBD2. CDR1 is MNHEY and CDR2 is SVGAGI in the germline V gene. The CDR3 sequence is 14 residues long. V dropped 7 bases and J dropped 7; count of bases not matched to a gene: 12. CDR3 DNA sequence: TGTGCCAGCACCGGGGGGGTGGGATTGAGGGAGCAGTACTTC. Its translation: CASTGGVGLREQYF.

The V and J genes are TRBV15 and TRBJ2-2; D gene ambiguous. The CDR3 consists of 14 residues. V lost 1 base and J lost 7, with 10 bases in between. The V gene's germline CDR1 is LNHNV and CDR2 YYDKDF (reference sequence). The CDR3 sequence: CATSRARSVGELFF. The CDR3 region has the DNA TGTGCCACCAGCAGAGCTCGAAGCGTCGGGGAGCTGTTTTTT.

This chain uses TRBV9 with TRBJ1-1; a weak D match, TRBD1 (5 bases). The CDR3 is made up of 14 amino acids. V lost 0 bases to trimming and J lost 1 base, with 7 bases between them. Germline-derived CDR1 and CDR2 are SGDLS and YYNGEE. CDR3 sequence (DNA): TGTGCCAGCAGCGTAGGCGGGACGAACACTGAAGCTTTCTTT. This gives the protein CASSVGGTNTEAFF.

The chain joins TRBV19 to TRBJ1-3; D unclear. V lost 4 bases and J 4 bases, leaving 11 bases between the germline ends. The CDR3 spans 14 residues. CDR1 LNHDA and CDR2 SQIVND come from the germline V gene (reference sequence). CDR3 nucleotide sequence: TGTGCCAGTAGTACTACCGGAGCCGGAAACACCATATATTTT. Translating gives CASSTTGAGNTIYF.

The rearrangement uses TRBV19 and TRBJ2-5; TRBD1 agrees at 7 bases. The junction had 8 bases not matched to a gene; V was cut back by 3 bases and J by 1 base. The CDR3 has 16 amino acids. The germline V gene has CDR1 LNHDA and CDR2 SQIVND (reference sequence). For the CDR3, the DNA is TGTGCCAGTAGTATCTTCGCCTGGGACAGCCAAGAGACCCAGTACTTC. This sequence encodes CASSIFAWDSQETQYF.

J is TRBJ1-1 and V is TRBV30, with D possibly being TRBD1 (6 bases). The ends were cut back, 5 bases at V and 6 bases at J, with 10 bases in the middle. The germline CDR1 and CDR2 sequences are GTSNPN and SVGIG (reference sequence). The CDR3 extends over 11 amino acids. For the CDR3, the DNA is TGTGCCTGGGGGCAGGGGTCTGAAGCTTTCTTT. Its translation: CAWGQGSEAFF.

The chain links TRBV7-2 to TRBJ2-5; D possibly corresponds to TRBD1 (7 bases). The CDR3 length is 15 residues. Germline CDR1 and CDR2: SGHTA and FQGNSA. Between the trimmed V and J ends, which lost 5 bases and 0 bases, there was a span of 13 bases. Written as DNA, the CDR3 is TGTGCCAGCAGCCGGGGGACAGCGTACCAAGAGACCCAGTACTTC. It codes for CASSRGTAYQETQYF.

This chain links TRBV2 with TRBJ1-3; D remains unclear. Germline V CDR1 and CDR2: SNHLY, FYNNEI. This CDR3 comprises 14 residues. Trimming pared 9 bases from V and 0 bases from J, leaving 12 bases between. The CDR3 region has the DNA TGTGCCAGTCTCAGAGAGGCCTCTGGAAACACCATATATTTT. Encoded protein: CASLREASGNTIYF.